The 6 T cell receptor beta chains below were found in one sample sequenced in a study of blood T cell repertoires in COVID-19. Sequencing was performed with immunoSEQ multiplex PCR; in TCRdb, only in-frame clones are kept and a portion is missing. The data contain around 430,000 clones, around 88% of them singletons. Sequenced material: peripheral blood. The receptors were sampled from a woman aged 50 to 60 with COVID-19, enrolled during active disease.

The gene calls are TRBV5-4 and TRBJ1-6, with 7 positions matching TRBD1. The junction had 12 bases not matched to a gene; V was cut back by 10 bases and J by 5 bases. CDR3 length: 15 residues. Per germline, CDR1 SGHNT and CDR2 YYREEE (reference sequence). The CDR3 loop reads CAGTDRAGNNSPLHF. The CDR3, as DNA: TGTGCCGGGACTGACAGGGCTGGGAATAATTCACCCCTCCACTTT.

V and J are TRBV2 and TRBJ1-2; TRBD1 might be the D (5 bases). Per germline, CDR1 SNHLY and CDR2 FYNNEI. V was cut by 7 bases and J by 4 bases, with 13 bases left in between. CDR3 size: 13 residues. CDR3 DNA: TGTGCCAGCATAGAAGGACACCTCTATGGCTACACCTTC. Protein: CASIEGHLYGYTF.

The rearrangement links TRBV28 to TRBJ1-6, with D unclear. Germline-derived CDR1 and CDR2 are MDHEN and SYDVKM. There are 13 residues in the CDR3. The V and J ends lost 6 bases and 9 bases respectively, with 12 bases between them. Here the CDR3 DNA reads TGTGCCAGCAGCCTAGGAGGTAGTTCACCCCTCCACTTT. Its translation is CASSLGGSSPLHF.

The chain is built from TRBV5-1 and TRBJ2-3; 9 bases are shared with TRBD2. The CDR3 runs to 17 residues. The V and J ends lost 0 bases and 2 bases, in that order; junction bases with no gene match: 7. Germline CDR1 reads SGHRS; CDR2 reads YFSETQ. This CDR3 is CASSLEASGVLTDTQYF. The CDR3 nucleotides are TGCGCCAGCAGCTTGGAGGCTAGCGGGGTCCTCACAGATACGCAGTATTTT.

This clone was observed a single time. The chain combines TRBV5-1 with TRBJ1-2, with TRBD1 matching 12 bases. V trimming: 4 bases; J trimming: 6 bases; junction bases outside the gene matches: 4. The CDR3 has 14 amino acids. CDR1 is SGHRS and CDR2 is YFSETQ in the germline V gene. As DNA, the CDR3 is TGCGCCAGCAGCGTCGGGACAGGGGGCAATGGCTACACCTTC. This gives the protein CASSVGTGGNGYTF.

The CDR3 here is CATSDLTSGGTDTQYF. For the CDR3, the DNA is TGTGCCACCAGTGATTTGACTAGCGGGGGGACAGATACGCAGTATTTT. The rearrangement links TRBV24-1 to TRBJ2-3; TRBD2 matches at 12 bases. Germline V gene data show CDR1 as KGHDR and CDR2 as SFDVKD. V was clipped by 0 bases and J by 3 bases; unmatched bases: 0. The CDR3 has 16 residues.